The T cell receptor (beta chain) under discussion was sequenced for a study of regulatory T cells in long-lasting Graves disease. CDR1 and CDR2 (germline): SEHNR, FQNEAQ (reference sequence). CDR3 size: 17 residues. J gave up 0 bases and V 3 bases, and 3 bases lay outside the gene matches. Time point specified: newly diagnosed GD, antithyroid drugs for less than 3 months. Generation of the TCR library employed RNA extracted from PBMCs. CDR3-region Arm-PCR and iRepertoire HTBI primers produced the TCR beta libraries. MiXCR, applied by TCRdb to the multiplex PCR reads, yields one record per CDR3 protein. This sample carries a few hundred thousand distinct CDR3 sequences, about an eighth of them seen once, and the ten largest clones take approximately 20%. This same sample was also part of a study on T cells in Graves' hyperthyroidism and ophthalmopathy.

The sequence came from a woman aged 18-29 years with Graves disease. The chain uses TRBV7-9 and TRBJ2-6; 9 bases are a match to TRBD1. Sequences were derived from peripheral blood mononuclear cells (PBMCs), sampled at new diagnosis, from a patient treated with antithyroid drugs. CDR3 sequence reads: CASSLDRGVSGANVLTF. The CDR3 DNA follows: TGTGCCAGCAGCTTGGACAGGGGAGTCTCTGGGGCCAACGTCCTGACTTTC.